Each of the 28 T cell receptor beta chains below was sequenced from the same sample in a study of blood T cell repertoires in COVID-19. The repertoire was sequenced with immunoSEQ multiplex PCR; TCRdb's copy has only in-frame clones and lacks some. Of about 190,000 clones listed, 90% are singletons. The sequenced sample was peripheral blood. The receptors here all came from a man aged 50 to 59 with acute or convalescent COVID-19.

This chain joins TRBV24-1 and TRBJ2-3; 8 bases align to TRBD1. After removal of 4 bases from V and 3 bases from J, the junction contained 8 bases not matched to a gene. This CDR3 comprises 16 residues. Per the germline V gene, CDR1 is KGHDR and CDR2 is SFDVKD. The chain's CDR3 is CATSEGTGGVTDTQYF. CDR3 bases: TGTGCCACCAGTGAAGGGACAGGCGGAGTGACAGATACGCAGTATTTT.

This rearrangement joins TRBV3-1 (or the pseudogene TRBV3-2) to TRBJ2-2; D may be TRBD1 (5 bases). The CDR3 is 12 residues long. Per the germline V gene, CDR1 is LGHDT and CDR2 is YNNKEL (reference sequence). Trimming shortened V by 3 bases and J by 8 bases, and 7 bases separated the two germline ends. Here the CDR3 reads CASSHPGGELFF. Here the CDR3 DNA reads TGTGCCAGCAGCCACCCAGGGGGGGAGCTGTTTTTT.

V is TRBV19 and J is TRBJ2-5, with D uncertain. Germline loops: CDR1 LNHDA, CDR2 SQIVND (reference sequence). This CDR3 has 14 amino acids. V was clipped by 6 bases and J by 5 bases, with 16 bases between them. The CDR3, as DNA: TGTGCCAGTAGGAGACAACACACCAAGGAGACCCAGTACTTC. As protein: CASRRQHTKETQYF.

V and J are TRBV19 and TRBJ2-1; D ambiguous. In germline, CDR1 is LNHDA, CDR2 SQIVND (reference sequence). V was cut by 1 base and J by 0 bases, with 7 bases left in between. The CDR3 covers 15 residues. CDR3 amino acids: CASSIGVSSYNEQFF. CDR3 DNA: TGTGCCAGTAGTATAGGCGTGAGCTCCTACAATGAGCAGTTCTTC.

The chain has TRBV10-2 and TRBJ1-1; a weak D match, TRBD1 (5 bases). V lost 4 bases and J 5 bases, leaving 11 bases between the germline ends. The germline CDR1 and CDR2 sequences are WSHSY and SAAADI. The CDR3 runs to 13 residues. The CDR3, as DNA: TGCGCCAGCAGTGTGGGGGAGGGGACTGAAGCTTTCTTT. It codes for CASSVGEGTEAFF.

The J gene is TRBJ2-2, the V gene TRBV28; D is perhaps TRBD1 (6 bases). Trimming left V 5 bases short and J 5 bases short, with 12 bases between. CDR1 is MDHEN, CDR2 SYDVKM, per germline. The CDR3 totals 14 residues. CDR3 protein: CASSLGAGTGELFF. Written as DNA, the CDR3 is TGTGCCAGCAGTCTGGGGGCCGGGACCGGGGAGCTGTTTTTT.

The CDR3 loop is CASSPGQTPHHEQFF. The CDR3 nucleotides read TGTGCCAGCAGTCCCGGACAAACACCTCACCATGAGCAGTTCTTC. J is TRBJ2-1 and V is TRBV9, with D tentatively TRBD1 (5 bases). The CDR3 loop spans 15 amino acids. Germline V gives CDR1 SGDLS, CDR2 YYNGEE. V lost 5 bases and J lost 8, with 20 bases in between.

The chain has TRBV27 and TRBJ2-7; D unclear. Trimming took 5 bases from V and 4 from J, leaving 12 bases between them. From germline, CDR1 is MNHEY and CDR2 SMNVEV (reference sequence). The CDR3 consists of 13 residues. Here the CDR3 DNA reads TGTGCCAGCAGTCTTGGGCCCAATTACGAGCAGTACGTC. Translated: CASSLGPNYEQYV.

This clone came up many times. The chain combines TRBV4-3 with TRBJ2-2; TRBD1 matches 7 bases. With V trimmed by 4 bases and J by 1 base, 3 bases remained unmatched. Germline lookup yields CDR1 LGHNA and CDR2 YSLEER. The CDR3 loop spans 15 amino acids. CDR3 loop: CASSRGQVNTGELFF. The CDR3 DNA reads TGCGCCAGCAGCCGAGGACAGGTGAACACCGGGGAGCTGTTTTTT.

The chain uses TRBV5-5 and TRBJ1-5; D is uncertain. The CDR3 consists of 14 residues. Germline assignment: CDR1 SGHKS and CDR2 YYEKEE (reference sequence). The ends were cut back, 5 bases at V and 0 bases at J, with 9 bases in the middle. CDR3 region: CASREGVSNQPQHF. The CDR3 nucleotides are TGTGCCAGCAGGGAGGGAGTTAGCAATCAGCCCCAGCATTTT.

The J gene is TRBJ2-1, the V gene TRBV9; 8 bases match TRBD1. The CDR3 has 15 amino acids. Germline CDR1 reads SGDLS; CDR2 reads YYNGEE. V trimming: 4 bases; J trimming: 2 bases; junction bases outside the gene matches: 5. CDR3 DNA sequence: TGTGCCAGCAGCCCCCGGGACAGGCCCTACAATGAGCAGTTCTTC. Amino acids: CASSPRDRPYNEQFF.

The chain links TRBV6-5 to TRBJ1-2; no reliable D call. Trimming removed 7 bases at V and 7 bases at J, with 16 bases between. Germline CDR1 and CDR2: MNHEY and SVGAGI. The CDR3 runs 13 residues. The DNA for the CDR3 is TGTGCCAGCAAGGTGGAGGGAGGTTCTGGCTACACCTTC. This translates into CASKVEGGSGYTF.

CDR3 residues: CASSEGFGEYEQYF. The CDR3 coding sequence is TGCGCCAGCAGTGAGGGGTTTGGGGAGTACGAGCAGTACTTC. The rearrangement links TRBV10-2 to TRBJ2-7, with a weak D call TRBD2 (5 bases). Trimming stripped 2 bases from V and 4 bases from J, with 12 bases between. The germline V gene encodes CDR1 WSHSY and CDR2 SAAADI. This CDR3 is built from 14 residues.

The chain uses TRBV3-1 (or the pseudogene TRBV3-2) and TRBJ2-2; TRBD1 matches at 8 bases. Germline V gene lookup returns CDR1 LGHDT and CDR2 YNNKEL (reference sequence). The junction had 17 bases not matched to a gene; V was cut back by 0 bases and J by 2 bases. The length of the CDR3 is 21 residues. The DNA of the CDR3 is TGTGCCAGCAGCCAAGAGGCGCAGGGGGCGTCGAATGCCCTAAACACCGGGGAGCTGTTTTTT. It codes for CASSQEAQGASNALNTGELFF.

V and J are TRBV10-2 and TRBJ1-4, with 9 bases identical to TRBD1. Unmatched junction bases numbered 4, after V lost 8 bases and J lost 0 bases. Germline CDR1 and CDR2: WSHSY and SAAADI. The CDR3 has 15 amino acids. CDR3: CASAGQGTTNEKLFF. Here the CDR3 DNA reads TGCGCCAGCGCAGGACAGGGGACAACTAATGAAAAACTGTTTTTT.

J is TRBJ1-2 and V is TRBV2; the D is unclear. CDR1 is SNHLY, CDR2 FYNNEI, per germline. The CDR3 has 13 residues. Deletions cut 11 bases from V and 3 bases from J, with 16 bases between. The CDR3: CASHAGRYYGYTF. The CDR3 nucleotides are TGTGCCTCCCACGCGGGTAGATACTATGGCTACACCTTC.

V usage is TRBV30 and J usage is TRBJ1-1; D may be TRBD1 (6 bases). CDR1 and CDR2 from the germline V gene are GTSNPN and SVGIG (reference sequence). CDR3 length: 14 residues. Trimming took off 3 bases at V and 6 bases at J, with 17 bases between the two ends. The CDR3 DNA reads TGTGCCTGGAGCGCAATTGGGGGCTTTGCTGAAGCTTTCTTT. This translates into CAWSAIGGFAEAFF.

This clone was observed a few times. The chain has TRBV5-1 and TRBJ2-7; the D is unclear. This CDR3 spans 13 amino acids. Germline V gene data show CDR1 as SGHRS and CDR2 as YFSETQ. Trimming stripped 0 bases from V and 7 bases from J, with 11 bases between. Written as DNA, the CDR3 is TGCGCCAGCAGCTTGGAACCCTCTAGGGAGCAGTACGTC. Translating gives CASSLEPSREQYV.

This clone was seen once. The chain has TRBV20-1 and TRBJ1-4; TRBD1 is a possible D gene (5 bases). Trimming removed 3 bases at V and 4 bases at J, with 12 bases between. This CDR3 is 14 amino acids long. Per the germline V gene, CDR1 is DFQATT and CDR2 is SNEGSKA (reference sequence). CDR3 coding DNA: TGCAGTGCTAGTCGACAGACTTATAATGAAAAACTGTTTTTT. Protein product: CSASRQTYNEKLFF.

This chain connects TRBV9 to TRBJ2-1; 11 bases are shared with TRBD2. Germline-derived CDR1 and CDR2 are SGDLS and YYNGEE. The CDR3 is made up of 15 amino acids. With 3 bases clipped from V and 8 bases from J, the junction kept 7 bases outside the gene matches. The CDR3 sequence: CASSATSGESHEQFF. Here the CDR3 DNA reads TGTGCCAGCAGCGCGACTAGCGGGGAGTCTCATGAGCAGTTCTTC. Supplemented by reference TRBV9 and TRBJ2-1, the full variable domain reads DSGVTQTPKHLITATGQRVTLRCSPRSGDLSVYWYQQSLDQGLQFLIQYYNGEERAKGNILERFSAQQFPDLHSELNLSSLELGDSALYFCASSATSGESHEQFFGPGTRLTVL.

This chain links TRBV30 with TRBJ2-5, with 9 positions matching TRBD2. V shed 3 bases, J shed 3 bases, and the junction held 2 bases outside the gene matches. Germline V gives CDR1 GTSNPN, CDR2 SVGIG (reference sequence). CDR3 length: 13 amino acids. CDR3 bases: TGTGCCTGGAGGGCGGGGGGGAAAGAGACCCAGTACTTC. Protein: CAWRAGGKETQYF.

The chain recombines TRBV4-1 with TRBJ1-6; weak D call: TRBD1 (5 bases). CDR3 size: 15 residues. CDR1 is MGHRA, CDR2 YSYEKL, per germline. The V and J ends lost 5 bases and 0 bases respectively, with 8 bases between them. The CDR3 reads CASSGHLSYNSPLHF. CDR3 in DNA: TGCGCCAGCAGCGGACACCTCTCCTATAATTCACCCCTCCACTTT.

CDR3: CASSWTGGQPQHF. The CDR3 DNA reads as TGCGCCAGCAGTTGGACAGGGGGGCAGCCCCAGCATTTT. V and J are TRBV5-1 and TRBJ1-5; 10 nucleotides align to TRBD1. J was trimmed by 7 bases and V by 5 bases; bases with no gene match: 3. CDR1 and CDR2 (germline): SGHRS, YFSETQ. The CDR3 loop spans 13 amino acids.

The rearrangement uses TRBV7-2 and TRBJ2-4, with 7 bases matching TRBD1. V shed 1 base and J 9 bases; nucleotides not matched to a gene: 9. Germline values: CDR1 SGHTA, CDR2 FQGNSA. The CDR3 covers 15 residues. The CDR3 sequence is CASSLVGQTRSIQYF. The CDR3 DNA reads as TGTGCCAGCAGCTTAGTGGGACAGACGAGGAGCATTCAGTACTTC. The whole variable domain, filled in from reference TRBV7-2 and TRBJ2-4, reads GAGVSQSPSNKVTEKGKDVELRCDPISGHTALYWYRQSLGQGLEFLIYFQGNSAPDKSGLPSDRFSAERTGGSVSTLTIQRTQQEDSAVYLCASSLVGQTRSIQYFGAGTRLSVL.

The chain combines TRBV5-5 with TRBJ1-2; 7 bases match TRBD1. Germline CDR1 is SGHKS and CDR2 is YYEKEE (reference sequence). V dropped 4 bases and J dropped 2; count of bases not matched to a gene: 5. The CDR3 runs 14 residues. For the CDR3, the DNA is TGTGCCAGCAGCAAAGGGACAGAGAACTATGGCTACACCTTC. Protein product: CASSKGTENYGYTF. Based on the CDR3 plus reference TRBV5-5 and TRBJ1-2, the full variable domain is DAGVTQSPTHLIKTRGQQVTLRCSPISGHKSVSWYQQVLGQGPQFIFQYYEKEERGRGNFPDRFSARQFPNYSSELNVNALLLGDSALYLCASSKGTENYGYTFGSGTRLTVV.

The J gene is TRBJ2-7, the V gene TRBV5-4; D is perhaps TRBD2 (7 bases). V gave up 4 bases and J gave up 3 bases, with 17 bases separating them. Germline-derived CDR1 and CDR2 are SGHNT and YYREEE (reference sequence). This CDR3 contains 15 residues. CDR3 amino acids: CASSREVGARYEQYV. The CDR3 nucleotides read TGTGCCAGCAGCCGGGAGGTGGGGGCGCGCTACGAGCAGTACGTC.

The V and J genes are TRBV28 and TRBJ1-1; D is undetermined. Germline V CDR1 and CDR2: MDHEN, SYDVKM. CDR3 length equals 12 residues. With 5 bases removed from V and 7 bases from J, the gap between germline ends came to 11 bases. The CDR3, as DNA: TGTGCCAGCAGTCCATATCCCGGTGAAGCTTTCTTT. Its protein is CASSPYPGEAFF.

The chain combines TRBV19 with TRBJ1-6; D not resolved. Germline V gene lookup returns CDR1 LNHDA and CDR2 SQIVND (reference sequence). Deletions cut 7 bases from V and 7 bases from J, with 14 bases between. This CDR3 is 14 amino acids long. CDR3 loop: CASTGSGSNSPLHF. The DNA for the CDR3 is TGTGCCAGTACGGGGAGTGGGTCAAATTCACCCCTCCACTTT.